The 20 T cell receptor beta chains presented below share a single source sample, sequenced in a study of control samples from healthy donors and cancer patients (TCRdb year 2020). Library preparation used the immunoSEQ multiplex PCR assay. The immuneACCESS repertoire file appears here via TCRdb, limited to in-frame rearrangements. These files lack a portion of the clones; in checked studies, under half of the deficit traces to unresolved V genes, and the cause of the others is not known. Recorded for this sample are around 140,000 clones; 80% to 95% of them occurred a single time. Roughly 2.5% of the sample rests with the top ten. Input material: blood. These receptors originate from a man aged 40-49 years in good health.

This clone has just a few counts. This rearrangement joins TRBV28 to TRBJ2-5, with 12 bases identical to TRBD2. CDR3 length equals 17 residues. Germline CDR1 and CDR2: MDHEN and SYDVKM. V shed 3 bases and J 4 bases; nucleotides not matched to a gene: 9. CDR3 region: CASSLWTSGAVIETQYF. CDR3 coding DNA: TGTGCCAGCAGTTTGTGGACTAGCGGGGCGGTGATAGAGACCCAGTACTTC.

This chain links TRBV5-5 with TRBJ2-7, with D possibly matching TRBD2 (6 bases). Deletions cut 3 bases from V and 2 bases from J, with 15 bases between. The CDR3 loop spans 15 amino acids. From germline, CDR1 is SGHKS and CDR2 YYEKEE (reference sequence). The CDR3 here is CASSSGGTATYEQYF. The CDR3 nucleotides read TGTGCCAGCAGCTCCGGCGGGACGGCTACCTACGAGCAGTACTTC.

This clone showed up just a few times. CDR3 sequence: CASSTGVNTEAFF. The CDR3 nucleotides read TGCGCCAGCAGCACCGGGGTGAACACTGAAGCTTTCTTT. V gene TRBV5-1 combines with J gene TRBJ1-1; D is ambiguous. The CDR3 is 13 residues long. In germline, CDR1 is SGHRS, CDR2 YFSETQ. V lost 4 bases to trimming and J lost 0 bases, with 7 bases between them.

The chain couples TRBV15 to TRBJ1-2; D uncertain. This CDR3 is built from 12 residues. The germline CDR1 and CDR2 sequences are LNHNV and YYDKDF (reference sequence). V was clipped by 5 bases and J by 5 bases, with 9 bases between them. The CDR3 nucleotides are TGTGCCACCAGCGGTGGAGAGTATGGCTACACCTTC. It is translated as CATSGGEYGYTF.

This clone showed up just a few times. The chain carries TRBV2 and TRBJ1-4, with D tentatively TRBD1 (5 bases). Trimming removed 8 bases from V and 7 bases from J, with 11 bases in between. CDR1 is SNHLY and CDR2 is FYNNEI in the germline V gene. This CDR3 contains 12 residues. This CDR3 is CASRGGSEKLFF. The CDR3 DNA sequence: TGTGCCAGCCGGGGGGGTAGTGAAAAACTGTTTTTT.

J is TRBJ2-1 and V is TRBV29-1; 7 positions match TRBD2. J gave up 2 bases and V 6 bases, and 4 bases lay outside the gene matches. Germline CDR1 is SQVTM and CDR2 is ANQGSEA. The CDR3 runs 13 residues. CDR3 sequence: CSVDRGAYNEQFF. The CDR3 nucleotides are TGCAGCGTAGACCGGGGGGCCTACAATGAGCAGTTCTTC.

V and J are TRBV20-1 and TRBJ1-1, with D possibly being TRBD1 (5 bases). The CDR3 extends over 11 amino acids. The germline CDR1 and CDR2 sequences are DFQATT and SNEGSKA (reference sequence). V lost 2 bases, J lost 11 bases, and 12 bases lay in between. In DNA form, the CDR3 reads TGCAGTGCTAGACGGGGCCAGACGGCTTTCTTT. This sequence encodes CSARRGQTAFF.

The chain links TRBV7-6 to TRBJ2-1; 8 nucleotides match TRBD2. In germline, CDR1 is SGHVS, CDR2 FNYEAQ. The CDR3 is made up of 15 amino acids. V lost 2 bases and J lost 6; bases outside the gene matches: 6. The CDR3 DNA reads as TGTGCCAGCAGCTTAAGTACTAGCGGTGGCAATGAGCAGTTCTTC. Its protein product is CASSLSTSGGNEQFF. The full variable domain, with the rest looked up from reference TRBV7-6 and TRBJ2-1, is GAGVSQSPRYKVTKRGQDVALRCDPISGHVSLYWYRQALGQGPEFLTYFNYEAQQDKSGLPNDRFSAERPEGSISTLTIQRTEQRDSAMYRCASSLSTSGGNEQFFGPGTRLTVL.

The J gene is TRBJ1-1, the V gene TRBV6-5; unclear D gene. Trimming removed 6 bases from V and 3 bases from J, with 8 bases in between. This CDR3 has 12 amino acids. Per germline, CDR1 MNHEY and CDR2 SVGAGI. CDR3 sequence reads: CASRLRHTEAFF. DNA of the CDR3: TGTGCCAGCAGATTAAGACACACTGAAGCTTTCTTT.

The chain combines TRBV7-4 with TRBJ1-2; 7 bases match TRBD1. The V gene's germline CDR1 is SGHVT and CDR2 SQSDAQ. J was trimmed by 8 bases and V by 1 base; bases with no gene match: 10. This CDR3 has 15 amino acids. CDR3 protein: CASSLGRGPPTGYTF. For the CDR3, the DNA is TGTGCCAGCAGCTTAGGGAGGGGGCCCCCCACAGGCTACACCTTC.

The rearrangement joins TRBV7-2 to TRBJ2-5; TRBD2 agrees at 9 bases. The CDR3 is 15 residues long. Germline CDR1 SGHTA, CDR2 FQGNSA. J was trimmed by 2 bases and V by 4 bases; bases with no gene match: 5. The CDR3 region has the DNA TGTGCCAGCAGCTCACACGGACTAGCGCAAGAGACCCAGTACTTC. Translation gives CASSSHGLAQETQYF.

V and J are TRBV6-1 and TRBJ1-3; TRBD1 agrees at 7 bases. The CDR3 sequence is 16 residues long. V dropped 4 bases and J dropped 0; count of bases not matched to a gene: 6. CDR1 and CDR2 (germline): MNHNS, SASEGT. CDR3 sequence: CASSVEGGLSGNTIYF. Written as DNA, the CDR3 is TGTGCCAGCAGTGTAGAAGGGGGCCTCTCTGGAAACACCATATATTTT.

V and J are TRBV2 and TRBJ1-3; 7 nucleotides align to TRBD1. The CDR3 runs to 16 residues. V shed 1 base and J 5 bases; nucleotides not matched to a gene: 8. Germline V gene data show CDR1 as SNHLY and CDR2 as FYNNEI. This CDR3 reads CASSEGRQGSRNTIYF. The DNA for the CDR3 is TGTGCCAGCAGTGAAGGGAGACAGGGTTCTAGAAACACCATATATTTT.

The DNA of the CDR3 is TGTGCCAGCTCACCAGGCGTGGCAGGGGGCCGGCCCCAGCATTTT. Its protein product is CASSPGVAGGRPQHF. The genes are TRBV18 and TRBJ1-5; 8 positions match TRBD1. Germline loops: CDR1 KGHSH, CDR2 LQKENI. V lost 2 bases to trimming and J lost 9 bases; unmatched junction nucleotides: 9. This CDR3 contains 15 residues.

This sequence joins TRBV5-1 and TRBJ2-3; D is unclear. Trimming removed 2 bases at V and 0 bases at J, with 4 bases between. Germline-derived CDR1 and CDR2 are SGHRS and YFSETQ. This CDR3 spans 13 amino acids. In DNA form, the CDR3 reads TGCGCCAGCAGCTTTGGCAGCACAGATACGCAGTATTTT. Residues: CASSFGSTDTQYF.

V and J are TRBV9 and TRBJ2-1; 13 bases are shared with TRBD2. Per the germline V gene, CDR1 is SGDLS and CDR2 is YYNGEE. With 0 bases clipped from V and 7 bases from J, the junction kept 13 bases outside the gene matches. This CDR3 contains 19 residues. DNA for the CDR3: TGTGCCAGCAGCGTAGCCCTGAGCGTGCCGGGACTAGCGGGAAATGAGCAGTTCTTC. Protein sequence: CASSVALSVPGLAGNEQFF.

This chain uses TRBV10-1 with TRBJ2-2; 7 bases are shared with TRBD1. The CDR3 runs 15 residues. Trimming removed 5 bases from V and 4 bases from J; junction bases left unmatched: 7. CDR1 and CDR2 from the germline V gene are WNHNN and SYGVQD (reference sequence). CDR3 DNA: TGCGCCAGCAGTCAAAGACAGGGTGGCACCGGGGAGCTGTTTTTT. Amino acid sequence: CASSQRQGGTGELFF.

The V and J genes are TRBV5-6 and TRBJ2-7; D perhaps matches TRBD2 (5 bases). The CDR3 contains 14 residues. The germline gives CDR1 SGHDT, CDR2 YYEEEE. Trimming left V 4 bases short and J 4 bases short, with 15 bases between. The CDR3: CASSMPGIAYEQYF. The CDR3 coding sequence is TGTGCCAGCAGCATGCCGGGAATTGCGTACGAGCAGTACTTC.

The V call is TRBV6-6, the J call TRBJ1-4; 7 bases are shared with TRBD1. The CDR3 runs 15 residues. J was trimmed by 0 bases and V by 6 bases; bases with no gene match: 4. Germline-derived CDR1 and CDR2 are MNHNY and SVGAGI (reference sequence). The CDR3 DNA is TGTGCCAGCAGCAGGGGGTCGGCAACTAATGAAAAACTGTTTTTT. Its translation is CASSRGSATNEKLFF.

The chain uses TRBV5-1 and TRBJ2-5, with 9 bases that match TRBD2. The J segment lost 4 bases and the V segment lost 6 bases, leaving 7 bases of the junction unmatched. The germline V gene encodes CDR1 SGHRS and CDR2 YFSETQ. The CDR3 runs 14 residues. This CDR3 is CASKGGGASETQYF. The CDR3 bases are TGCGCCAGCAAGGGCGGGGGGGCGTCAGAGACCCAGTACTTC.